This TCR beta chain stems from a study of shared clonotypes between healthy human individuals. Whole-study context: The donors, a couple of women and a few men, were aged 18 to 49. Findings and caveats of the study: Sampling involved blood alone; tissue repertoires likely differ. Naive CD4 clonotype sharing across several donors was 4.5% to 6%.

Repertoires were generated with immunoSEQ multiplex PCR, while TCRdb's copy carries only in-frame clones and drops some. This sample has about 2 million clones; 85% to 95% occur once, and the top ten carry 0.1% to 0.15%. The germline V gene encodes CDR1 LNHDA and CDR2 SQIVND (reference sequence). The V gene end was trimmed by 8 bases and the J gene end by 6 bases; junction bases not matched to a gene: 13. The CDR3 runs 15 residues. With respect to this clone: Its antigen is still unknown.

The rearrangement links TRBV19 to TRBJ2-7; 10 positions match TRBD1. The TCR was taken from a man aged 18 to 35 in good health. Sequences were obtained from naive CD4+ T cells sorted from blood. Subset described: CD45RA+ positively selected. The CDR3, as DNA: TGTGCCAGTGAAAGGGGACAGGGGCATACGGGCGAGCAGTACTTC. The encoded protein is CASERGQGHTGEQYF.